Below, 2 T cell receptor beta chains from the same sample are listed, as sequenced in a study of Graves' ophthalmopathy and Graves' hyperthyroidism. Amplified material comprised TCR beta CDR3 regions derived from RNA transcripts. The authors performed first-round RT-PCR with HTBI primers and then a second-round multiplex PCR. TCRdb reprocessed the multiplex PCR reads via MiXCR and lists one record per CDR3 protein. The sample has approximately 540,000 distinct CDR3 sequences, roughly 40% seen once. The specimen sequenced was peripheral blood or thyroid tissue (not recorded which). These receptors were collected from an adult man with Graves' hyperthyroidism.

Only one count was recorded for this clonotype. This may be a read error, as it is one base from a much larger clone. V is TRBV29-1 and J is TRBJ1-4; D gene unclear. The length of the CDR3 is 14 residues. The germline CDR1 and CDR2 sequences are SQVTM and ANQGSEA. Trimming left V 7 bases short and J 5 bases short, with 17 bases between. The DNA for the CDR3 is TGCAGCGCCCGACGGGGTACCGGGAATGAAAAACTGTTTTTT. This gives the protein CSARRGTGNEKLFF.

Worth noting for this clonotype: This could be a read error, since a much larger clone is one nucleotide away. V usage is TRBV7-8 and J usage is TRBJ1-3, with D hard to call. Germline V gene lookup returns CDR1 SGHVS and CDR2 FQNEAQ. The CDR3 runs to 13 residues. CDR3 nucleotides: TGTGCCAGCAGCTTATCGCCTGGAAACACCGTATATTTT. Encoded protein: CASSLSPGNTVYF.